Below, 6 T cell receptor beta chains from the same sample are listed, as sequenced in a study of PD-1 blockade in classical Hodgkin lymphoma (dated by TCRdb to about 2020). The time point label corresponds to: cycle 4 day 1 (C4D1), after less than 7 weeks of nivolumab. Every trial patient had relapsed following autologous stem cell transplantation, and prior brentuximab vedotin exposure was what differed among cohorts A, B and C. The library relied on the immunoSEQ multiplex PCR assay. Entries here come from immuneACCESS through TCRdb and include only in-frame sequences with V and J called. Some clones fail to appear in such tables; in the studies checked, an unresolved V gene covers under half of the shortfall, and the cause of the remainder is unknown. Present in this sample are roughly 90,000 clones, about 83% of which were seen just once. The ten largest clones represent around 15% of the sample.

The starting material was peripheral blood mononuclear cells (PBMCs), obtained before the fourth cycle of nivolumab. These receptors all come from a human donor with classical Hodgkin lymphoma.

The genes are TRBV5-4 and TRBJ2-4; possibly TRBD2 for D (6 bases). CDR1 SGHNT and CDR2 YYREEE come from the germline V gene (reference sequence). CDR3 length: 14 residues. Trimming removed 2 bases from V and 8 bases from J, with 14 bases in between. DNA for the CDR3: TGTGCCAGCAGCTTAGGTGGGAGGACGGACATTCAGTACTTC. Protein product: CASSLGGRTDIQYF.

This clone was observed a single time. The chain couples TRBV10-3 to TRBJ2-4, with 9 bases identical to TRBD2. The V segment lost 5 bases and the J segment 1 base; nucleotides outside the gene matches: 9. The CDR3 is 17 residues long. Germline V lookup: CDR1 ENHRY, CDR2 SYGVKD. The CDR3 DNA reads TGTGCCATCAGTATACGACTAGCGGTGGGGGCCAAAAACATTCAGTACTTC. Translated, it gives CAISIRLAVGAKNIQYF.

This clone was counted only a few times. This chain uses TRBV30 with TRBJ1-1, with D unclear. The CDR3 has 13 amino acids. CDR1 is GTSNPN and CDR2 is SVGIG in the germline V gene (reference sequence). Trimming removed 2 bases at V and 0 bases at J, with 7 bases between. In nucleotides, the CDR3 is TGTGCCTGGAGTCGGGATGTGAACACTGAAGCTTTCTTT. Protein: CAWSRDVNTEAFF.

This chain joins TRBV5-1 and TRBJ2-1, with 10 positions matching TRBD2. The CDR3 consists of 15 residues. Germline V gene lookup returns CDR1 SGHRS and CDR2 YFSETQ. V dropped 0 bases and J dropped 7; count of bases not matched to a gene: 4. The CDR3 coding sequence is TGCGCCAGCAGCTTGGTGTCTAGCGGGAGTAATGAGCAGTTCTTC. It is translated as CASSLVSSGSNEQFF.

The CDR3 sequence is CASSPRNSGWGDEQFF. CDR3 nucleotide sequence: TGTGCCAGCAGCCCTAGGAACAGCGGGTGGGGGGATGAGCAGTTCTTC. This rearrangement joins TRBV11-2 to TRBJ2-1; TRBD2 might be the D (6 bases). Trimming removed 5 bases at V and 8 bases at J, with 22 bases between. This CDR3 comprises 16 residues. From germline, CDR1 is SGHAT and CDR2 FQNNGV. The full variable domain, with the rest looked up from reference TRBV11-2 and TRBJ2-1, is EAGVAQSPRYKIIEKRQSVAFWCNPISGHATLYWYQQILGQGPKLLIQFQNNGVVDDSQLPKDRFSAERLKGVDSTLKIQPAKLEDSAVYLCASSPRNSGWGDEQFFGPGTRLTVL.

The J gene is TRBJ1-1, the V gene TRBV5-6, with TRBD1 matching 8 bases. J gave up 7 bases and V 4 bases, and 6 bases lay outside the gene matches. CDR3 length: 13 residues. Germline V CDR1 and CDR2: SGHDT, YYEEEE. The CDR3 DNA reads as TGTGCCAGCAGCCCGACAGGGGTACATGAAGCTTTCTTT. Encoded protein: CASSPTGVHEAFF. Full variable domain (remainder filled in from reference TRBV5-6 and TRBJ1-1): DAGVTQSPTHLIKTRGQQVTLRCSPKSGHDTVSWYQQALGQGPQFIFQYYEEEERQRGNFPDRFSGHQFPNYSSELNVNALLLGDSALYLCASSPTGVHEAFFGQGTRLTVV.